Below, 15 T cell receptor beta chains from the same sample are listed, as sequenced in a study of molecular identifiers for immune sequencing clone quantification. TCRdb redid the calling of the PCR reads with MiXCR, one entry per CDR3 protein. The sample carries just over 40,000 distinct CDR3 sequences, approximately 25% recorded once. Sequencing was carried out using naive CD8+ T cells from blood, with Jurkat cell RNA spiked in. Subset defined: FACS-sorted CD8+CD4-CCR7+CD45RA+ naive T cells. The receptors derive from a human donor in good health. Some libraries in this study had Jurkat cell RNA spiked in.

This clonotype occurred a few times. The gene calls are TRBV9 and TRBJ1-2, with D hard to call. CDR1 and CDR2 from the germline V gene are SGDLS and YYNGEE. V dropped 0 bases and J dropped 5 bases, with 20 bases sitting between them. The CDR3 totals 17 residues. The CDR3: CASSVEASAPTQYGYTF. In DNA form, the CDR3 reads TGTGCCAGCAGCGTAGAAGCCTCCGCCCCAACCCAGTATGGCTACACCTTC.

This clonotype turned up a few times. This chain uses TRBV11-2 with TRBJ2-1; D possibly matches TRBD1 or TRBD2 (6 bases each). Per germline, CDR1 SGHAT and CDR2 FQNNGV. The CDR3 loop spans 15 amino acids. V was clipped by 1 base and J by 5 bases, with 12 bases between them. The CDR3 region has the DNA TGTGCCAGCAGCTTAGTGGCGGGACAAGACAATGAGCAGTTCTTC. This sequence encodes CASSLVAGQDNEQFF.

This clonotype was recorded at least ten times. V gene TRBV20-1 combines with J gene TRBJ2-2; unclear D gene. V was trimmed by 4 bases and J by 0 bases, leaving 6 bases between them. CDR3 length: 13 residues. Germline V gene sequence: CDR1 DFQATT, CDR2 SNEGSKA (reference sequence). The CDR3 bases are TGCAGTGCTATCCCGGCGAACACCGGGGAGCTGTTTTTT. Translation gives CSAIPANTGELFF.

To note about this clonotype: This may come from a read error, since a much larger clone is one base off. The chain carries TRBV18 and TRBJ1-1; D gene uncertain. The CDR3 consists of 16 residues. The ends were cut back, 0 bases at V and 2 bases at J, with 13 bases in the middle. CDR1 KGHSH and CDR2 LQKENI come from the germline V gene. The CDR3 DNA sequence: TGTGCCAGCTCACCACCCAACAGTGAAATCAACACTGAAGCTTTCTTT. Its translation: CASSPPNSEINTEAFF.

This clonotype has a single count. This clone may be a read error of a much larger clone one base away. The V gene is TRBV5-4, the J gene TRBJ2-7; D remains ambiguous. CDR3 size: 12 residues. Looked up from germline, CDR1 is SGHNT and CDR2 is YYREEE (reference sequence). The CDR3 sequence: CASSFRNYEQHF. DNA of the CDR3: TGTGCCAGCAGCTTCAGGAACTACGAGCAGCACTTC.

This clonotype was counted a single time. Just one base apart from a much larger clone, this may be a read error. This chain uses TRBV11-3 with TRBJ2-2; D gene unclear. V was shortened by 5 bases and J by 9 bases, with 10 bases between the two germline ends. CDR1 and CDR2 (germline): SGHNT, YENEEA. The CDR3 totals 12 residues. The DNA of the CDR3 is TGTGCCAGCAGCCCCTGGACCCGGGAGCTGTTTTTT. It codes for CASSPWTRELFF.

This clonotype was observed a single time. Just one base apart from a much larger clone, this may be a read error. It is likely a read error, because the conserved phenylalanine at the end of the CDR3 is missing. The chain has TRBV5-5 and TRBJ2-7, with 7 positions matching TRBD1. The CDR3 is 15 residues long. Germline V gives CDR1 SGHKS, CDR2 YYEKEE (reference sequence). Trimming at V came to 0 bases and at J to 2 bases, leaving 5 bases not matched to a gene. CDR3 sequence (DNA): TGTGCCAGCAGCTTGGGACAGGGTGGGACCTACGAGCAGTACATC. Protein sequence: CASSLGQGGTYEQYI.

Concerning this clonotype: A read error is possible here, since a much larger clone lies one base away. The chain carries TRBV9 and TRBJ2-1; D call uncertain. Germline CDR1 reads SGDLS; CDR2 reads YYNGEE. The length of the CDR3 is 13 residues. Trimming removed 6 bases at V and 8 bases at J, with 15 bases between. The CDR3 sequence is CASTAPAHDEQFF. CDR3 DNA sequence: TGTGCCAGCACCGCCCCGGCCCACGATGAGCAGTTCTTC.

This clonotype came up many times. The CDR3, as DNA: TGCAGTGCTAGGGATTTGGGATCTAGCACAGATACGCAGTATTTT. Its protein is CSARDLGSSTDTQYF. The rearrangement joins TRBV20-1 to TRBJ2-3, with D unresolved. V lost 3 bases and J lost 0, with 13 bases in between. Germline values: CDR1 DFQATT, CDR2 SNEGSKA (reference sequence). This CDR3 is built from 15 residues.

This clonotype occurred many times. The chain recombines TRBV5-1 with TRBJ2-3, with TRBD1 matching over 9 bases. Germline trimming cut 1 base from V and 3 bases from J; bases unmatched to any gene: 6. The CDR3 is 16 residues long. Looked up from germline, CDR1 is SGHRS and CDR2 is YFSETQ. Written as DNA, the CDR3 is TGCGCCAGCAGCTTGTCCGGGACAGGGCCTACAGATACGCAGTATTTT. It is translated as CASSLSGTGPTDTQYF.

On this clonotype: A single base separates this from a much larger clone, so it may be a read error. The chain employs TRBV19 and TRBJ2-1, with D possibly matching TRBD2 (6 bases). Germline assignment: CDR1 LNHDA and CDR2 SQIVND (reference sequence). This CDR3 comprises 14 residues. The chain's CDR3 is CASSYGSSYNDQFF. The CDR3 DNA reads as TGTGCCAGTAGCTACGGGAGCTCCTACAATGATCAGTTCTTC.

This clonotype came up many times. This chain connects TRBV29-1 to TRBJ2-4; D is possibly TRBD1 (6 bases). V gave up 7 bases and J gave up 6 bases, with 13 bases separating them. The CDR3 length is 12 residues. From germline, CDR1 is SQVTM and CDR2 ANQGSEA. This CDR3 is CSAQGQGNIQYF. The CDR3 nucleotides read TGCAGCGCACAGGGTCAAGGAAACATTCAGTACTTC.

This clonotype was seen many times. The chain couples TRBV4-2 to TRBJ2-7; maybe TRBD2 (5 bases). The CDR3 loop spans 14 amino acids. Trimming removed 0 bases at V and 0 bases at J, with 6 bases between. CDR1 LGHNA and CDR2 YNFKEQ come from the germline V gene. The chain's CDR3 is CASSQEGSSYEQYF. CDR3 nucleotide sequence: TGTGCCAGCAGCCAAGAGGGGAGCTCCTACGAGCAGTACTTC.

The DNA for the CDR3 is TGTGCCAGCAGTGCCCATGACTCTCGGATAACTTACGAGCAGTACTTC. This codes for CASSAHDSRITYEQYF. The chain carries TRBV27 and TRBJ2-7; D remains unclear. Germline CDR1 is MNHEY and CDR2 is SMNVEV (reference sequence). Trimming cost V 5 bases and J 4 bases, with 21 bases left between them. The CDR3 runs 16 residues.

This clonotype has at least ten counts. The chain employs TRBV4-3 and TRBJ1-1, with a possible D match to TRBD1 (5 bases). V lost 3 bases and J lost 0, with 14 bases in between. Germline values: CDR1 LGHNA, CDR2 YSLEER. This CDR3 region has 16 residues. The CDR3 DNA follows: TGCGCCAGCAGCCACCACATGGGGCGCTTGAACACTGAAGCTTTCTTT. It translates to CASSHHMGRLNTEAFF.